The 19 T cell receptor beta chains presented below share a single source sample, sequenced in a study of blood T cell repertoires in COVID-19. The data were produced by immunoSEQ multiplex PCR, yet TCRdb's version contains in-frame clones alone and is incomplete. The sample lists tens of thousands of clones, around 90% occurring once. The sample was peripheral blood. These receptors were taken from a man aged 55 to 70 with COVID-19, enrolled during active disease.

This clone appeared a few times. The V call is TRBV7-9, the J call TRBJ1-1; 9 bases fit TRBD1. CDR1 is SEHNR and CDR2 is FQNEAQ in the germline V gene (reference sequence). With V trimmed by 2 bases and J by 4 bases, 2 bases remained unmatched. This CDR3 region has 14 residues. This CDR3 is CASSLKGQGTEAFF. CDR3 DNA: TGTGCCAGCAGCTTAAAGGGACAGGGCACTGAAGCTTTCTTT.

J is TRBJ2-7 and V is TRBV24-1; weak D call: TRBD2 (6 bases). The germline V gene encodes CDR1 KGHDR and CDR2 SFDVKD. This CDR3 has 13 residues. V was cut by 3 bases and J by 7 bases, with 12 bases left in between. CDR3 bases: TGTGCCACCAGTGATCTCGGCGGAGGGGAGCAGTACTTC. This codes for CATSDLGGGEQYF.

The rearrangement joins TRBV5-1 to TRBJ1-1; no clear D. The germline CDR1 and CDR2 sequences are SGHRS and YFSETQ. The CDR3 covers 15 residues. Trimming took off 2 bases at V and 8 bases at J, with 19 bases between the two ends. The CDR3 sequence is CASSLLPRSVREAFF. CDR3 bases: TGCGCCAGCAGCTTATTACCCAGGTCGGTTAGGGAAGCTTTCTTT.

The CDR3 DNA follows: TGTGCCAGCTCACCGGGCCCTACCGCTGGAAACACCATATATTTT. As protein: CASSPGPTAGNTIYF. This chain uses TRBV18 with TRBJ1-3; D remains unclear. CDR1 is KGHSH and CDR2 is LQKENI in the germline V gene. The CDR3 extends over 15 amino acids. The V gene lost 3 bases and the J gene lost 2 bases, with 11 bases spanning the gap.

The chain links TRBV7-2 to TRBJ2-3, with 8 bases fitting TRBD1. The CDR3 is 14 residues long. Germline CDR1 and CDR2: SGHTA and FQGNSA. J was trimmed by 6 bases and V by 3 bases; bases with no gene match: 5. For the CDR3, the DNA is TGTGCCAGCAGCTTCAGTCGGGACAGGGATACGCAGTATTTT. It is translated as CASSFSRDRDTQYF.

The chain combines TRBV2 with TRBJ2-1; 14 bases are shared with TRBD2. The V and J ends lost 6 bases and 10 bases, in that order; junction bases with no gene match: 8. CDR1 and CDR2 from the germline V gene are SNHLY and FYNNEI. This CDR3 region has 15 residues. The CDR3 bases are TGTGCCAGCAGCCTAACTAGACTAGCGGGGGGGGAGCAGTTCTTC. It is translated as CASSLTRLAGGEQFF. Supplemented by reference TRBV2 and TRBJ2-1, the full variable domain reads EPEVTQTPSHQVTQMGQEVILRCVPISNHLYFYWYRQILGQKVEFLVSFYNNEISEKSEIFDDQFSVERPDGSNFTLKIRSTKLEDSAMYFCASSLTRLAGGEQFFGPGTRLTVL.

DNA of the CDR3: TGTGCCAGCAGCTTTGGGGGGGCGTATAGCAATCAGCCCCAGCATTTT. This gives the protein CASSFGGAYSNQPQHF. V gene TRBV7-2 combines with J gene TRBJ1-5; weak D call: TRBD1 (6 bases). V dropped 3 bases and J dropped 0 bases, with 12 bases sitting between them. Germline V gene sequence: CDR1 SGHTA, CDR2 FQGNSA. The CDR3 runs 16 residues.

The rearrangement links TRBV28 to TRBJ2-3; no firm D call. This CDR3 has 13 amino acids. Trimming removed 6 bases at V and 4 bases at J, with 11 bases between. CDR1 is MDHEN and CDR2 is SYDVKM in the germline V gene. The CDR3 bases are TGTGCCAGCAGAACCATGAGAGCAGATACGCAGTATTTT. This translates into CASRTMRADTQYF.

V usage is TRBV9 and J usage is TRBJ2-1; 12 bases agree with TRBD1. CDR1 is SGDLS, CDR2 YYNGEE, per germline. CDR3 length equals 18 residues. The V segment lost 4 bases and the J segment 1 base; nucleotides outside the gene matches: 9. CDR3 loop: CASSPTGTGGGSYNEQFF. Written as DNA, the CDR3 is TGTGCCAGCAGCCCAACCGGGACAGGGGGCGGGTCCTACAATGAGCAGTTCTTC.

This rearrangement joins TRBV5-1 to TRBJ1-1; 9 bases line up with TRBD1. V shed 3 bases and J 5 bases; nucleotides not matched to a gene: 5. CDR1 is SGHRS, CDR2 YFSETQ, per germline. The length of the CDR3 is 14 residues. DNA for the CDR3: TGCGCCAGCAGCTCGACAGGGGGATGGACTGAAGCTTTCTTT. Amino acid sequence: CASSSTGGWTEAFF.

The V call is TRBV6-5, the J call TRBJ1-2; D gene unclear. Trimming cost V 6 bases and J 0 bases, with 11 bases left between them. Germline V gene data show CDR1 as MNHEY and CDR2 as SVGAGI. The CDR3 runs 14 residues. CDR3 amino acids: CASRETVSNYGYTF. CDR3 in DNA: TGTGCCAGCAGGGAGACTGTTTCTAACTATGGCTACACCTTC.

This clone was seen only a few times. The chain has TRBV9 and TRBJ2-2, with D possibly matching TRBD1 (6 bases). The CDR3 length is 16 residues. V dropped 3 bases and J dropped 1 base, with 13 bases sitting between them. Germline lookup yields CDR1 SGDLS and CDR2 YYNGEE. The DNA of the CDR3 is TGTGCCAGCAGCGCTAGACAGGCAGTGAACACCGGGGAGCTGTTTTTT. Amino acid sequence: CASSARQAVNTGELFF.

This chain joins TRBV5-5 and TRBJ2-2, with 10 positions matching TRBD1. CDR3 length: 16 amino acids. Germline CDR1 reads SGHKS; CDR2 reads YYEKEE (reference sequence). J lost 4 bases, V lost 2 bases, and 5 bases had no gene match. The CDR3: CASSFGDRGITGELFF. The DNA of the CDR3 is TGTGCCAGCAGCTTCGGGGACAGGGGAATCACCGGGGAGCTGTTTTTT.

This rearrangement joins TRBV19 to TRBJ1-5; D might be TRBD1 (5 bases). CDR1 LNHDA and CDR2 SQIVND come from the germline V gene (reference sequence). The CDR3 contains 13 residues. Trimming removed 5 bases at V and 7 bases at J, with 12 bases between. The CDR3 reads CASSLGHLQPQHF. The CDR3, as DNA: TGTGCCAGTAGTTTAGGACATTTACAGCCCCAGCATTTT.

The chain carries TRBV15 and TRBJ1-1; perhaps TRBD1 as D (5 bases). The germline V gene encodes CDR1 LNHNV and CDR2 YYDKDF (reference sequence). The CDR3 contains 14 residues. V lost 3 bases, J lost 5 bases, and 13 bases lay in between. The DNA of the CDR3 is TGTGCCACCAGCAGGGGAAGGGGAAGAACTGAAGCTTTCTTT. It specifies CATSRGRGRTEAFF. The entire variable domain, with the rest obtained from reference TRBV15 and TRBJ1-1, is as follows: DAMVIQNPRYQVTQFGKPVTLSCSQTLNHNVMYWYQQKSSQAPKLLFHYYDKDFNNEADTPDNFQSRRPNTSFCFLDIRSPGLGDTAMYLCATSRGRGRTEAFFGQGTRLTVV.

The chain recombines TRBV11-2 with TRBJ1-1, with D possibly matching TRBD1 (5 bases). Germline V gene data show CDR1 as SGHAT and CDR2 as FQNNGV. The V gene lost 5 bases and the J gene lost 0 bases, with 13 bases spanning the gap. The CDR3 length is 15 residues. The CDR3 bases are TGTGCCAGCAGCCGCTCGACAGAATTGAACACTGAAGCTTTCTTT. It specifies CASSRSTELNTEAFF.

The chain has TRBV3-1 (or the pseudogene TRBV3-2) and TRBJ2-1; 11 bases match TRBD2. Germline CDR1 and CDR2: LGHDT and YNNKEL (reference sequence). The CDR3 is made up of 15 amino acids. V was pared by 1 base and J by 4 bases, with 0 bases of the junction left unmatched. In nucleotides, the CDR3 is TGTGCCAGCAGCCAAGGACTAGCGGGATACAATGAGCAGTTCTTC. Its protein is CASSQGLAGYNEQFF.

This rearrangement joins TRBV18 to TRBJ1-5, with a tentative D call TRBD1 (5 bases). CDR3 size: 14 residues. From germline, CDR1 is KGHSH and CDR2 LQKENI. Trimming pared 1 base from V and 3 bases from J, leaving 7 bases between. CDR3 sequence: CASSPQQVNQPQHF. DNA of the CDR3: TGTGCCAGCTCACCACAACAGGTCAATCAGCCCCAGCATTTT.

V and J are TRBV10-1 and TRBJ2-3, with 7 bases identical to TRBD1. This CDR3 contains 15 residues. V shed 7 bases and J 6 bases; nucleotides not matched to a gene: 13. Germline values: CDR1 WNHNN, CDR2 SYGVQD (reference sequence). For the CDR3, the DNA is TGCGCCAGCAAGGCCACACTGACAGGGACCGATACGCAGTATTTT. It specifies CASKATLTGTDTQYF.